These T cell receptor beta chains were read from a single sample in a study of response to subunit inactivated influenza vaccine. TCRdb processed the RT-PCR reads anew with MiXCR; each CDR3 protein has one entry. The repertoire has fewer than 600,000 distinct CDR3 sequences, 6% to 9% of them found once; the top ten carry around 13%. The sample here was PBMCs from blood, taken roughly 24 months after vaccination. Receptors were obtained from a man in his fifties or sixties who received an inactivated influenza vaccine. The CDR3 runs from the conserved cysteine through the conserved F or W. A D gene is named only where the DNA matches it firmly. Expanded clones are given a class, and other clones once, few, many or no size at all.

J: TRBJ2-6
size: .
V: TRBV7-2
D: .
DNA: TGTGCCAGCAGCTTAGCGGCGGGGTCTGGGGCCAACGTCCTGACTTTC
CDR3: CASSLAAGSGANVLTF

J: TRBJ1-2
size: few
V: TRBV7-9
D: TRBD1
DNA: TGTGCCAGCAGGAAGGGGGCCTATGGCTACACCTTC
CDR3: CASRKGAYGYTF

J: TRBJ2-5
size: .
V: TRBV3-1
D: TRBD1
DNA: TGTGCCAGCAGCCATTCCGGGACAGGGGGCTGGGAGACCCAGTACTTC
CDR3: CASSHSGTGGWETQYF

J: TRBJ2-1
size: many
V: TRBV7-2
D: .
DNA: TGTGCCAGCAGCTTAGAGATGAGCTCCTACAATGAGCAGTTCTTC
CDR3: CASSLEMSSYNEQFF

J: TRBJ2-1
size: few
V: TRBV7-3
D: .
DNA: TGTGCCAGCAGCTCCTACACCGGTGAGCAGTTCTTC
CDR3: CASSSYTGEQFF

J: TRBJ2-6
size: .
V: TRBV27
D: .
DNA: TGTGCCAGCAGTTACGACCCCAGGGTCAGCTCTGGGGCCAACGTCCTGACTTTC
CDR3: CASSYDPRVSSGANVLTF

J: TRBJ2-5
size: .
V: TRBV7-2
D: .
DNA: TGTGCCAGCAGCTTAGCGGCGGGATGGGGGCGCCTGATGGAGACCCAGTACTTC
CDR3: CASSLAAGWGRLMETQYF

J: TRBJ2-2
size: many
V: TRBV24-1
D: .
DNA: TGTGCCACCAGTGGGTTATACACCGGGGAGCTGTTTTTT
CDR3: CATSGLYTGELFF

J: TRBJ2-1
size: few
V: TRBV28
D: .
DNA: TGTGCCAGCAGCTACTTTGGTGCGGGGCGCCAGCGCGAGCAGTTCTTC
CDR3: CASSYFGAGRQREQFF

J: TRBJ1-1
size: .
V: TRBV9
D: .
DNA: TGTGCCAGCAGCGTCCAGTTGAACACTGAAGCTTTCTTT
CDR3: CASSVQLNTEAFF

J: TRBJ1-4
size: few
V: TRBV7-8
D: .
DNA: TGTGCCAGCAGCTTAGAGGTTCCAGGGCCTAATGAAAAACTGTTTTTT
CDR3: CASSLEVPGPNEKLFF

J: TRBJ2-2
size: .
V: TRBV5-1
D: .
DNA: TGCGCCAGCAGATTGTTCGTTGGGGGCACCGGGGAGCTGTTTTTT
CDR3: CASRLFVGGTGELFF

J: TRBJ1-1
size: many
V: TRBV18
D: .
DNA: TGTGCCAGCTCTTACCGCCACGGTTACACTGAAGCTTTCTTT
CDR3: CASSYRHGYTEAFF